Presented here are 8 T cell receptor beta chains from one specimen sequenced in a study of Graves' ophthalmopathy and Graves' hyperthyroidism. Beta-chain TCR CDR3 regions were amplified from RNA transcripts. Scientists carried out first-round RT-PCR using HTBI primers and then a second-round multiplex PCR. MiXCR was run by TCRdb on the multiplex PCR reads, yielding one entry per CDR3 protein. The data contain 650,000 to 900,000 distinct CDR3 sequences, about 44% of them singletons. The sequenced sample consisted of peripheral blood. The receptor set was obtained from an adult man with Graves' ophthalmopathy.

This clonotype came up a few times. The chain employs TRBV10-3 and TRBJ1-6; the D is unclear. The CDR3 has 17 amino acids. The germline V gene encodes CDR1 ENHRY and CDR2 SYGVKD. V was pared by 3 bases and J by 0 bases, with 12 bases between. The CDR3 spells CAISEWAESSYNSPLHF. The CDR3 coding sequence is TGTGCCATCAGTGAATGGGCCGAGAGCTCCTATAATTCACCCCTCCACTTT.

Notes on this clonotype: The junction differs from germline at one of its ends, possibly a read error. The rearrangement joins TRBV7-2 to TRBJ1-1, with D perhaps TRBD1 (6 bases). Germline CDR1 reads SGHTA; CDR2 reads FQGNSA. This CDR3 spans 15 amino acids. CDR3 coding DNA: TGCGCCAGCAGCCACTTACCACAGGGTCGCACTGAAGCTTTCTTT. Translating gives CASSHLPQGRTEAFF.

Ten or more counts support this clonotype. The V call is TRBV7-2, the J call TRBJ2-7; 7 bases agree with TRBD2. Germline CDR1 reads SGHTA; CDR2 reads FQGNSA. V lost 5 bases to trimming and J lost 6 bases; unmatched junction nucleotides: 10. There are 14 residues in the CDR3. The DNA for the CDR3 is TGTGCCAGCAGCCTGGGGAGGGGCCTTAGCGAGCAGTACTTC. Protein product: CASSLGRGLSEQYF.

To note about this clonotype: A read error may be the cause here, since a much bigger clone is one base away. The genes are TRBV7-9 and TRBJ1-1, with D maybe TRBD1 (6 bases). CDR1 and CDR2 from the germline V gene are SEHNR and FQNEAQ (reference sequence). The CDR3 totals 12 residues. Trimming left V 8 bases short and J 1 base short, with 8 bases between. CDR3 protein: CASAQGNTEAFF. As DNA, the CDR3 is TGTGCCAGCGCACAGGGGAACACTGAAGCTTTCTTT.

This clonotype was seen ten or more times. Written as DNA, the CDR3 is TGTGCCACCAGCAGTTCTAGACAATCGAACACTGAAGCTTTCTTT. Translating gives CATSSSRQSNTEAFF. This chain connects TRBV15 to TRBJ1-1; D unresolved. The CDR3 has 15 amino acids. Germline lookup yields CDR1 LNHNV and CDR2 YYDKDF (reference sequence). Trimming shortened V by 3 bases and J by 1 base, and 12 bases separated the two germline ends.

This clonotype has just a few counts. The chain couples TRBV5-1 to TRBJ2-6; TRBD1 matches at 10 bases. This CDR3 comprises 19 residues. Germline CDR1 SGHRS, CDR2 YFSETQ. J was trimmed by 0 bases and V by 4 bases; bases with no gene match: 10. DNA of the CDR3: TGCGCCAGCAGCGCCTACCCGGGACAGGGGAACTCTGGGGCCAACGTCCTGACTTTC. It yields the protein CASSAYPGQGNSGANVLTF.

The chain's CDR3 is CASSRPPSYEQYF. CDR3 nucleotides: TGTGCCAGCAGCAGGCCGCCGTCCTACGAGCAGTACTTC. V usage is TRBV7-9 and J usage is TRBJ2-7; D not certain. In germline, CDR1 is SEHNR, CDR2 FQNEAQ (reference sequence). V was pared by 5 bases and J by 1 base, with 9 bases between. The CDR3 covers 13 residues.

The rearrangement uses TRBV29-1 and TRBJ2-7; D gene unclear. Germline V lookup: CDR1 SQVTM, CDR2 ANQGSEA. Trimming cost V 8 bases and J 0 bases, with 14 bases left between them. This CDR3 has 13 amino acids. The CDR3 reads CSQRNGLSYEQYF. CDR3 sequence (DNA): TGCAGCCAAAGGAACGGCCTCTCCTACGAGCAGTACTTC.